This T cell receptor (beta chain) derives from a study of cytomegalovirus exposure and HLA in healthy donors. Primers included in the PCR were 60 Vbeta and 13 Jbeta primers. The method was immunoSEQ multiplex PCR; TCRdb's version includes in-frame clones alone and lacks a portion of them. The sample holds approximately 170,000 clones, roughly 80% seen once. Germline V lookup: CDR1 MGHRA, CDR2 YSYEKL. V trimming: 0 bases; J trimming: 8 bases; junction bases outside the gene matches: 4. The length of the CDR3 is 14 residues. J is TRBJ1-2 and V is TRBV4-1; the match to TRBD1 covers 9 bases. The receptor was isolated from a male donor in good health and CMV-seronegative. The sample consisted of PBMCs. The CDR3 DNA reads TGCGCCAGCAGCCAAGAGGGGACAGGGCGCGGCTACACCTTC. It yields the protein CASSQEGTGRGYTF.